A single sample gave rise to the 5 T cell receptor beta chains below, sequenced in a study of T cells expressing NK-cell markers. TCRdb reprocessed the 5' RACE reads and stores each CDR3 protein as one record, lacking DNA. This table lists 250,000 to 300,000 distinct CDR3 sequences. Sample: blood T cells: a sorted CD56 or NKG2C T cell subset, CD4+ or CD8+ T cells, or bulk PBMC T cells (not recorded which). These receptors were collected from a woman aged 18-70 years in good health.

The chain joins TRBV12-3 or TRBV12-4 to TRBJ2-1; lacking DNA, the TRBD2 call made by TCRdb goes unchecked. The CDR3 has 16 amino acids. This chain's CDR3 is CASSIEAGSPYNEQFF.

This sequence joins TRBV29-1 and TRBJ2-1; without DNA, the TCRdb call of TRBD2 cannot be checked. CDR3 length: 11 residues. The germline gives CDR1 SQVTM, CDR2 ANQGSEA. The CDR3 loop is CSVGPYDEQFF.

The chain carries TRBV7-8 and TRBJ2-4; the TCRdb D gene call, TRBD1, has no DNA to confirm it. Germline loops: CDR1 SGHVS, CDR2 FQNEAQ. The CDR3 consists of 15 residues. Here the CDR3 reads CASSQGGSTKNIQYF. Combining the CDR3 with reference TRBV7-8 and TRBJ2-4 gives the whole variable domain GAGVSQSPRYKVAKRGQDVALRCDPISGHVSLFWYQQALGQGPEFLTYFQNEAQLDKSGLPSDRFFAERPEGSVSTLKIQRTQQEDSAVYLCASSQGGSTKNIQYFGAGTRLSVL.

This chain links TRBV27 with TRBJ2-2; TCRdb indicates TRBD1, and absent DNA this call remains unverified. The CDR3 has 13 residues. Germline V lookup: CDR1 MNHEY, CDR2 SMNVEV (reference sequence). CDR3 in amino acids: CASSLGGVGELFF.

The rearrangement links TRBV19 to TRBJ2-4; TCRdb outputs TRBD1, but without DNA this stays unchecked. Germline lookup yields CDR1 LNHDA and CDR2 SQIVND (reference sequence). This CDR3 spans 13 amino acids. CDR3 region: CASSLGQGRIQYF.